The subject of this entry is one TCR beta chain. This record comes from a study of T cells after yellow fever vaccination. Each CDR3 protein gets one entry after TCRdb re-called the 5' RACE reads with MiXCR. The sample contains approximately 330,000 distinct CDR3 sequences, over 4% of which appear only once. This CDR3 has 15 residues. Trimming at V came to 6 bases and at J to 3 bases, leaving 4 bases not matched to a gene. CDR1 is SEHNR and CDR2 is FQNEAQ in the germline V gene (reference sequence). This chain uses TRBV7-9 with TRBJ2-6; 8 bases fit TRBD1. This sample comprised PBMCs, obtained 5 days after the yellow fever booster vaccination. The TCR was taken from a man aged 18 to 35 who received the YFV17D yellow fever vaccine. The CDR3: CASRRTGLGANVLTF. CDR3 sequence (DNA): TGTGCCAGCAGAAGGACAGGGCTTGGGGCCAACGTCCTGACTTTC.